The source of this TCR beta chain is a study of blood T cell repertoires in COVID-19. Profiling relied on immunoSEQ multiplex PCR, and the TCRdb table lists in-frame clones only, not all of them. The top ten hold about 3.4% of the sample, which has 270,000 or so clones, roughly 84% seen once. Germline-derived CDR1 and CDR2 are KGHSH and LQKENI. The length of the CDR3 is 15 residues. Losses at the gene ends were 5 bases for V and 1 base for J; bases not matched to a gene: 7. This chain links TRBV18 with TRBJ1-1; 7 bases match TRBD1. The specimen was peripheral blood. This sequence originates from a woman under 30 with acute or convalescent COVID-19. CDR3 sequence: CASSIRGLENTEAFF. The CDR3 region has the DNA TGTGCCAGCTCAATAAGGGGGCTAGAGAACACTGAAGCTTTCTTT.